This TCR beta chain stems from a study of blood T cell repertoires in COVID-19 (dated by TCRdb to about 2020). About the full investigation: Collaborator samples came from the United States, Italy and Spain and covered acute and convalescent phases of COVID-19. The repertoires were released in a freely available public database meant as a resource for research on the immune response to SARS-CoV-2. Deeply sampled blood TCRbeta repertoires from subjects exposed to, actively infected with, or recovered from COVID-19 were included in the dataset. Samples were obtained from the ongoing ImmuneRACE study (first 160 participants) and from 1,200 or so subjects provided by 6 global collaborators. The material from the prospective study consisted of cDNA or gDNA derived from T cells, B-cell-depleted T cells, or PBMCs. Where HLA class I and class II types were available, the types were taken from metadata supplied by the sample provider, not from assay-based typing. Sample metadata almost always included a de-identified subject ID, COVID-19 status, age in years and sex. Results and caveats for the whole study, not just this receptor: The quantity of clinical and demographic metadata differed by source and by participant and was supplied without curation.

Participants in the prospective study were aged roughly 18 to 100 years, lived in about two dozen United States geographic areas, and enrolled through a virtual design. In the prospective study, cohorts were assigned on the basis of participant-reported clinical history obtained from a screening survey and a study questionnaire. In the prospective study, whole blood, serum and a nasopharyngeal or oropharyngeal swab were collected from each participant by mobile phlebotomists. Prospective study participants could optionally give additional blood draws and questionnaires over an approximately 2-month period. Blood samples from the prospective study were shipped frozen or at room temperature prior to DNA extraction. TCRbeta CDR3 regions were amplified from genomic DNA by means of the immunoSEQ Assay, a bias-controlled multiplex PCR. Turning to the authors' computational methods: The number of nucleated cells in each sample was estimated by amplification of reference gene primers within the assay. To quantify the absolute abundance of each unique TCRbeta CDR3 rearrangement, sequence reads were collapsed and filtered. For each sample, productive Simpson clonality was calculated by taking the square root of Simpson's diversity index across productive rearrangements. TCRdb took over this immuneACCESS table, retaining in-frame rearrangements with V and J assigned. Such tables are incomplete; in checked studies, under half of the missing clones stem from an unresolved V gene, and the remainder is unexplained. V and J calls and clone size follow that table, whereas D and trimming were derived from the DNA. The sample profile shows approximately 250,000 clones; around 89% of them were found once. The ten largest make up over 3.5% of the sample.

A word on this clone: Its binding antigen is unknown. Per-nucleotide qualities are absent, and no much larger clonotype sits a single base away.

V lost 8 bases and J lost 0 bases; the stretch between them is 11 bases long. The CDR3 runs 14 residues from the cysteine to the phenylalanine. Solely the CDR3 DNA is kept, with 42 bases framed from the first base. The germline V gene sets CDR1 to SNHLY and CDR2 to FYNNEI. This receptor was identified in a young woman with acute COVID-19. Material: PBMCs or T cells enriched from blood (not recorded which). The V gene is TRBV2 and the J gene is TRBJ2-4; TRBD2 is perhaps the D gene, given 5 matching bases. For the CDR3, the sequence is CASGGELAKNIQYF. Read as DNA, the sequence is TGTGCCAGCGGAGGCGAACTAGCCAAAAACATTCAGTACTTC.